These T cell receptor beta chains were read from a single sample in a study of metastatic and nonmetastatic thyroid tumors. TCRdb called clones again from the PCR reads with MiXCR. Of around 26,000 clones listed, around a fifth are singletons. Input material: blood. The receptors were sampled from a male donor with papillary thyroid cancer or a benign thyroid nodule (not recorded which). Some clones in this sample may be carry-over from other donors' samples. CDR3s include the opening cysteine and the closing phenylalanine or tryptophan. A D gene is named only where the DNA matches it firmly. Not every row has a clone size; where given, it reads once, few, many or a size class.

len	d_gene	j_gene	abundance	v_gene	CDR3aa	CDR3nt
11	-	TRBJ2-1	many	TRBV18	CASSLDNEQFF	TGTGCCAGCTCACTCGACAATGAGCAGTTCTTC
14	TRBD2	TRBJ2-3	many	TRBV2	CASSLAGGTDTQYF	TGTGCCAGCAGTCTAGCGGGAGGCACAGATACGCAGTATTTT
16	TRBD1	TRBJ2-3	-	TRBV6-1	CASRIQTGVGTDTQYF	TGTGCCAGCCGAATCCAAACAGGGGTGGGAACAGATACGCAGTATTTT
17	-	TRBJ2-5	many	TRBV5-6	CASRYRGTANLGGTQYF	TGTGCCAGCAGATACCGTGGGACCGCCAACTTAGGGGGGACCCAGTACTTC
17	-	TRBJ1-1	many	TRBV27	CASSLTFGATMNTEAFF	TGTGCCAGCAGTTTAACGTTCGGGGCAACCATGAACACTGAAGCTTTCTTT
14	-	TRBJ2-7	medium-sized	TRBV27	CASSLSAVPYEQYF	TGTGCCAGCAGTTTATCGGCGGTTCCCTACGAGCAGTACTTC
20	TRBD2	TRBJ2-1	many	TRBV9	CASSVRTSGSSPLSYNEQFF	TGTGCCAGCAGCGTAAGGACTAGCGGGAGTTCTCCGCTTTCCTACAATGAGCAGTTCTTC
15	TRBD2	TRBJ2-3	-	TRBV9	CASRVDGREGDTQYF	TGTGCCAGCAGAGTAGACGGAAGGGAGGGAGATACGCAGTATTTT
14	-	TRBJ2-7	-	TRBV6-1	CASSTFQSNYVQYF	TGTGCCAGCAGTACCTTCCAAAGTAATTATGTGCAGTACTTC
15	-	TRBJ1-1	many	TRBV27	CASSSLLGRGTEAFF	TGTGCCAGCAGTTCTCTTTTGGGAAGAGGAACTGAAGCTTTCTTT
13	TRBD2	TRBJ2-1	many	TRBV2	CASGRDRMREQFF	TGTGCCAGCGGGAGGGACCGGATGCGGGAGCAGTTCTTC
14	TRBD2	TRBJ2-3	-	TRBV20-1	CSARGSGRLNTQYF	TGCAGTGCTAGGGGTAGCGGGAGATTGAATACGCAGTATTTT
14	-	TRBJ2-1	medium-sized	TRBV2	CASRVGSSYNEQFF	TGTGCCAGCAGGGTGGGAAGCTCCTACAATGAGCAGTTCTTC
14	-	TRBJ2-5	-	TRBV6-1	CASTSPRKGETQYF	TGTGCCAGCACCTCCCCCCGCAAGGGAGAGACCCAGTACTTC
10	-	TRBJ2-7	-	TRBV30	CAWSVTEQYF	TGTGCCTGGAGTGTAACCGAGCAGTACTTC
12	-	TRBJ1-5	few	TRBV19	CASSILNQPQHF	TGTGCCAGTAGTATTCTAAATCAGCCCCAGCATTTT
14	-	TRBJ2-7	few	TRBV6-1	CASSAGLALYEQYF	TGTGCCAGCAGTGCCGGACTGGCGTTATACGAGCAGTACTTC
15	TRBD1	TRBJ1-2	-	TRBV7-8	CASSSRTGTGDGYTF	TGTGCCAGCAGCTCGCGAACCGGGACAGGGGATGGCTACACCTTC
16	TRBD1	TRBJ1-2	few	TRBV6-1	CASRANNRGQPYGYTF	TGTGCCAGCAGAGCAAATAATAGGGGACAGCCCTATGGCTACACCTTC
18	TRBD1	TRBJ2-7	-	TRBV6-2/TRBV6-3	CASMRGTGLKGPNDEQYF	TGTGCCAGCATGCGGGGGACAGGGTTAAAGGGGCCGAATGACGAGCAGTACTTC
14	TRBD2	TRBJ2-5	many	TRBV5-5	CASSSSSGQETQYF	TGTGCCAGCAGCTCATCTAGCGGCCAAGAGACCCAGTACTTC
15	-	TRBJ2-2	many	TRBV20-1	CSASGGQTNTGELFF	TGCAGTGCTAGCGGGGGACAGACGAACACCGGGGAGCTGTTTTTT
16	TRBD2	TRBJ2-2	many	TRBV19	CASSMRLAANTGELFF	TGTGCCAGTAGTATGCGGCTAGCGGCGAACACCGGGGAGCTGTTTTTT
15	TRBD1	TRBJ2-3	few	TRBV24-1	CATSGQGQGKDTQYF	TGTGCCACCAGTGGCCAGGGACAGGGGAAAGATACGCAGTATTTT
13	-	TRBJ1-3	many	TRBV5-1	CASGDASGNTIYF	TGCGCCAGCGGTGACGCCTCTGGAAACACCATATATTTT
13	-	TRBJ1-3	many	TRBV7-3	CASSQGAGNTIYF	TGTGCCAGCAGCCAAGGTGCAGGAAACACCATATATTTT
17	TRBD2	TRBJ2-7	medium-sized	TRBV6-5	CASSYSRGPSGVREQYF	TGTGCCAGCAGTTACTCGAGAGGGCCTAGCGGCGTCCGGGAGCAGTACTTC
14	-	TRBJ1-6	medium-sized	TRBV27	CASSLAGPGGTLHF	TGTGCCAGCAGTTTAGCAGGGCCCGGGGGGACCCTCCACTTT
17	TRBD1	TRBJ1-2	many	TRBV9	CASSARDRGTIGYGYTF	TGTGCCAGCAGCGCCCGGGACAGGGGTACTATTGGCTATGGCTACACCTTC